Listed below are T cell receptor beta chains from one sample, sequenced in a study of blood T cell repertoires in COVID-19. Generated by immunoSEQ multiplex PCR, the TCRdb table keeps only in-frame clones and is missing some. Of roughly 100,000 clones listed, almost 90% were seen once; the top ten hold 8.1%. The specimen sequenced was peripheral blood. These receptors originate from a woman between 65 and 79 years old with acute or convalescent COVID-19. Both conserved end residues are part of each CDR3. The D gene is left open where the match is weak. A row's size may be missing; if present it is once, few, many or a size class.

j_call: TRBJ1-6
d_call: NA
clone_size: NA
v_call: TRBV10-3
cdr3_aa: CAIRQGEFSPLHF
cdr3_nt: TGTGCCATCAGACAGGGAGAATTCTCACCCCTCCACTTT

j_call: TRBJ2-1
d_call: TRBD2
clone_size: NA
v_call: TRBV5-1
cdr3_aa: CASRHWTSGRIYNEQFF
cdr3_nt: TGCGCCAGCAGACATTGGACTAGCGGGAGAATCTACAATGAGCAGTTCTTC

j_call: TRBJ2-1
d_call: TRBD2
clone_size: NA
v_call: TRBV6-5
cdr3_aa: CASSYSRASGAFREFF
cdr3_nt: TGTGCCAGCAGTTACTCGAGGGCTAGCGGGGCCTTCCGGGAGTTCTTC

j_call: TRBJ2-7
d_call: NA
clone_size: NA
v_call: TRBV5-1
cdr3_aa: CASSLEGLTYEQYF
cdr3_nt: TGCGCCAGCAGCTTGGAGGGACTGACCTACGAGCAGTACTTC

j_call: TRBJ2-2
d_call: TRBD1
clone_size: many
v_call: TRBV19
cdr3_aa: CASSIETGWVGTGELFF
cdr3_nt: TGTGCCAGTAGTATAGAGACAGGGTGGGTTGGCACCGGGGAGCTGTTTTTT

j_call: TRBJ2-5
d_call: TRBD2
clone_size: NA
v_call: TRBV5-1
cdr3_aa: CASRGLAQSTQETQYF
cdr3_nt: TGCGCCAGCAGAGGACTAGCGCAAAGCACGCAAGAGACCCAGTACTTC

j_call: TRBJ1-1
d_call: NA
clone_size: few
v_call: TRBV14
cdr3_aa: CASSQDLGAPTSNTEAFF
cdr3_nt: TGTGCCAGCAGCCAAGATTTAGGGGCTCCCACCTCGAACACTGAAGCTTTCTTT

j_call: TRBJ2-2
d_call: NA
clone_size: NA
v_call: TRBV9
cdr3_aa: CASSVAGDNTGELFF
cdr3_nt: TGTGCCAGCAGCGTAGCGGGGGACAACACCGGGGAGCTGTTTTTT

j_call: TRBJ2-7
d_call: TRBD2
clone_size: NA
v_call: TRBV28
cdr3_aa: CASSITSGASGEQYF
cdr3_nt: TGTGCCAGCAGTATAACTAGCGGAGCGTCTGGCGAGCAGTACTTC

j_call: TRBJ2-7
d_call: TRBD2
clone_size: NA
v_call: TRBV10-1
cdr3_aa: CASSESSGRGYEQYF
cdr3_nt: TGCGCCAGCAGTGAGTCTAGCGGGCGAGGGTACGAGCAGTACTTC

j_call: TRBJ2-2
d_call: TRBD1
clone_size: NA
v_call: TRBV5-1
cdr3_aa: CASSQRQGLRTGELFF
cdr3_nt: TGCGCCAGCAGCCAAAGACAGGGGCTGCGGACCGGGGAGCTGTTTTTT

j_call: TRBJ1-1
d_call: NA
clone_size: NA
v_call: TRBV15
cdr3_aa: CATSRDRNTEAFF
cdr3_nt: TGTGCCACCAGCAGAGACAGGAACACTGAAGCTTTCTTT

j_call: TRBJ2-5
d_call: NA
clone_size: NA
v_call: TRBV15
cdr3_aa: CATSRDTQETQYF
cdr3_nt: TGTGCCACCAGCAGGGACACCCAAGAGACCCAGTACTTC

j_call: TRBJ2-2
d_call: NA
clone_size: NA
v_call: TRBV19
cdr3_aa: CASSIERPDSSNTGELFF
cdr3_nt: TGTGCCAGTAGTATAGAGCGCCCAGACAGCTCGAACACCGGGGAGCTGTTTTTT

j_call: TRBJ1-1
d_call: NA
clone_size: NA
v_call: TRBV6-2/TRBV6-3
cdr3_aa: CASSYRGYTEAFF
cdr3_nt: TGTGCCAGCAGTTACCGGGGTTACACTGAAGCTTTCTTT

j_call: TRBJ1-5
d_call: TRBD1
clone_size: once
v_call: TRBV9
cdr3_aa: CASSATGGAGQPQHF
cdr3_nt: TGTGCCAGCAGCGCTACAGGGGGCGCCGGCCAGCCCCAGCATTTT

j_call: TRBJ1-5
d_call: NA
clone_size: NA
v_call: TRBV6-5
cdr3_aa: CASSSEGGGNQPQHF
cdr3_nt: TGTGCCAGCAGCTCCGAGGGAGGGGGCAATCAGCCCCAGCATTTT

j_call: TRBJ2-7
d_call: TRBD2
clone_size: NA
v_call: TRBV6-5
cdr3_aa: CASSYSGLAVAYEQYF
cdr3_nt: TGTGCCAGCAGTTACTCGGGACTAGCGGTAGCCTACGAGCAGTACTTC

j_call: TRBJ2-7
d_call: TRBD1
clone_size: NA
v_call: TRBV5-1
cdr3_aa: CASSRGQGSYEQYF
cdr3_nt: TGCGCCAGCAGCAGGGGACAGGGGAGCTACGAGCAGTACTTC

j_call: TRBJ1-4
d_call: NA
clone_size: NA
v_call: TRBV3-1/TRBV3-2
cdr3_aa: CASSQEGKLTPNEKLFF
cdr3_nt: TGTGCCAGCAGCCAAGAGGGCAAATTAACACCTAATGAAAAACTGTTTTTT

j_call: TRBJ1-2
d_call: NA
clone_size: NA
v_call: TRBV24-1
cdr3_aa: CATSDPLGSTANYGYTF
cdr3_nt: TGTGCCACCAGTGACCCATTAGGTTCAACAGCTAACTATGGCTACACCTTC

j_call: TRBJ1-1
d_call: NA
clone_size: NA
v_call: TRBV5-1
cdr3_aa: CASFDQGLTEAFF
cdr3_nt: TGCGCCAGCTTCGACCAGGGGTTGACTGAAGCTTTCTTT

j_call: TRBJ1-2
d_call: NA
clone_size: once
v_call: TRBV29-1
cdr3_aa: CSVATGQDYGYTF
cdr3_nt: TGCAGCGTAGCAACGGGACAAGACTATGGCTACACCTTC

j_call: TRBJ2-1
d_call: TRBD1
clone_size: NA
v_call: TRBV6-4
cdr3_aa: CASSPGGNRYNEQFF
cdr3_nt: TGTGCCAGCAGTCCAGGGGGTAATCGGTACAATGAGCAGTTCTTC

j_call: TRBJ1-2
d_call: NA
clone_size: NA
v_call: TRBV6-5
cdr3_aa: CASRRRTVANYGYTF
cdr3_nt: TGTGCCAGCAGGAGGAGGACAGTAGCTAACTATGGCTACACCTTC

j_call: TRBJ2-2
d_call: NA
clone_size: NA
v_call: TRBV28
cdr3_aa: CASSPLGLANTGELFF
cdr3_nt: TGTGCCAGCAGTCCCCTAGGATTGGCGAACACCGGGGAGCTGTTTTTT

j_call: TRBJ2-2
d_call: TRBD1
clone_size: once
v_call: TRBV6-5
cdr3_aa: CASRGQGVGELFF
cdr3_nt: TGTGCCAGCAGAGGCCAGGGGGTCGGGGAGCTGTTTTTT

j_call: TRBJ2-5
d_call: TRBD2
clone_size: NA
v_call: TRBV6-5
cdr3_aa: CASSYSSGGIQETQYF
cdr3_nt: TGTGCCAGCAGTTACTCTAGCGGGGGGATCCAAGAGACCCAGTACTTC

j_call: TRBJ1-2
d_call: TRBD1
clone_size: NA
v_call: TRBV2
cdr3_aa: CASSDGQDYGYTF
cdr3_nt: TGTGCCAGCAGTGACGGACAGGACTATGGCTACACCTTC

j_call: TRBJ2-3
d_call: TRBD2
clone_size: NA
v_call: TRBV5-1
cdr3_aa: CASSTGLVDLYF
cdr3_nt: TGCGCCAGCAGCACGGGACTAGTGGATCTGTATTTT

j_call: TRBJ2-2
d_call: NA
clone_size: NA
v_call: TRBV25-1
cdr3_aa: CASSPGQYTGELFF
cdr3_nt: TGTGCCAGCAGTCCAGGACAGTACACCGGGGAGCTGTTTTTT

j_call: TRBJ1-5
d_call: NA
clone_size: few
v_call: TRBV4-1
cdr3_aa: CASSQDAYQPQHF
cdr3_nt: TGCGCCAGCAGCCAAGATGCGTATCAGCCCCAGCATTTT

j_call: TRBJ2-2
d_call: NA
clone_size: few
v_call: TRBV30
cdr3_aa: CAWSKNTGELFF
cdr3_nt: TGTGCCTGGAGCAAGAACACCGGGGAGCTGTTTTTT

j_call: TRBJ1-3
d_call: NA
clone_size: NA
v_call: TRBV27
cdr3_aa: CASSLTRGTGNTIYF
cdr3_nt: TGTGCCAGCAGTTTAACCAGGGGAACTGGAAACACCATATATTTT

j_call: TRBJ2-1
d_call: NA
clone_size: NA
v_call: TRBV19
cdr3_aa: CASSVGAPYNEQFF
cdr3_nt: TGTGCCAGTAGTGTGGGGGCCCCCTACAATGAGCAGTTCTTC

j_call: TRBJ2-5
d_call: TRBD2
clone_size: NA
v_call: TRBV24-1
cdr3_aa: CATQGSGGLETQYF
cdr3_nt: TGTGCCACCCAGGGTAGCGGGGGGCTAGAGACCCAGTACTTC

j_call: TRBJ2-7
d_call: TRBD2
clone_size: NA
v_call: TRBV6-6
cdr3_aa: CASRLAGAGYEQYF
cdr3_nt: TGTGCCAGCAGGCTAGCGGGAGCGGGGTACGAGCAGTACTTC

j_call: TRBJ2-1
d_call: TRBD1
clone_size: once
v_call: TRBV5-8
cdr3_aa: CASSAGTGYNEQFF
cdr3_nt: TGTGCCAGCAGCGCCGGGACAGGATACAATGAGCAGTTCTTC

j_call: TRBJ2-5
d_call: TRBD1
clone_size: NA
v_call: TRBV6-5
cdr3_aa: CATDRLGETQYF
cdr3_nt: TGTGCCACGGACAGGTTGGGTGAGACCCAGTACTTC

j_call: TRBJ2-1
d_call: TRBD1
clone_size: NA
v_call: TRBV5-4
cdr3_aa: CASSSRDRGNYNEQFF
cdr3_nt: TGTGCCAGCAGCTCCAGGGACAGGGGAAACTACAATGAGCAGTTCTTC

j_call: TRBJ1-2
d_call: NA
clone_size: NA
v_call: TRBV4-2
cdr3_aa: CASSQDWTEFGYTF
cdr3_nt: TGTGCCAGCAGCCAAGATTGGACAGAGTTTGGCTACACCTTC

j_call: TRBJ2-3
d_call: TRBD1
clone_size: few
v_call: TRBV13
cdr3_aa: CASSLGSRTGLTDTQYF
cdr3_nt: TGTGCCAGCAGCTTAGGTTCCCGGACAGGGTTGACAGATACGCAGTATTTT

j_call: TRBJ2-5
d_call: TRBD1
clone_size: NA
v_call: TRBV4-1
cdr3_aa: CASSPGQGAGETQYF
cdr3_nt: TGCGCCAGCAGCCCCGGACAGGGGGCAGGAGAGACCCAGTACTTC

j_call: TRBJ1-5
d_call: NA
clone_size: NA
v_call: TRBV4-1
cdr3_aa: CASSQLPVRTGNQPQHF
cdr3_nt: TGCGCCAGCAGCCAACTCCCGGTACGGACTGGAAATCAGCCCCAGCATTTT

j_call: TRBJ2-2
d_call: TRBD2
clone_size: NA
v_call: TRBV7-9
cdr3_aa: CASSFSSGSLTGELFF
cdr3_nt: TGTGCCAGCAGCTTCTCTAGCGGGAGTTTGACCGGGGAGCTGTTTTTT

j_call: TRBJ1-1
d_call: NA
clone_size: NA
v_call: TRBV19
cdr3_aa: CASSRGSGVFTEAFF
cdr3_nt: TGTGCCAGTAGTAGGGGCAGTGGAGTATTCACTGAAGCTTTCTTT

j_call: TRBJ2-1
d_call: TRBD1
clone_size: NA
v_call: TRBV5-1
cdr3_aa: CASTTGTGGFGEQFF
cdr3_nt: TGCGCCAGCACCACCGGGACAGGGGGGTTTGGTGAGCAGTTCTTC

j_call: TRBJ2-1
d_call: TRBD2
clone_size: NA
v_call: TRBV28
cdr3_aa: CASSSTTGTSGSYYEQFF
cdr3_nt: TGTGCCAGCAGTTCCACAACCGGGACTAGCGGGAGTTATTATGAGCAGTTCTTC

j_call: TRBJ2-5
d_call: NA
clone_size: NA
v_call: TRBV18
cdr3_aa: CASSPPAPRGETQYF
cdr3_nt: TGTGCCAGCTCACCACCGGCACCCAGAGGGGAGACCCAGTACTTC

j_call: TRBJ1-2
d_call: NA
clone_size: NA
v_call: TRBV11-2
cdr3_aa: CASSLGRQSTRWNGYTF
cdr3_nt: TGTGCCAGCAGCTTAGGACGACAGTCCACCCGATGGAATGGCTACACCTTC

j_call: TRBJ1-5
d_call: NA
clone_size: NA
v_call: TRBV6-5
cdr3_aa: CASRPGNLYQPQHF
cdr3_nt: TGTGCCAGCAGGCCGGGGAACCTTTATCAGCCCCAGCATTTT

j_call: TRBJ2-7
d_call: NA
clone_size: NA
v_call: TRBV7-9
cdr3_aa: CASSASRQGSHEQYF
cdr3_nt: TGTGCCAGCAGCGCATCGCGGCAGGGGAGCCACGAGCAGTACTTC

j_call: TRBJ2-3
d_call: NA
clone_size: NA
v_call: TRBV5-1
cdr3_aa: CASSSTGNTDTQYF
cdr3_nt: TGCGCCAGCAGCTCAACAGGGAACACAGATACGCAGTATTTT

j_call: TRBJ1-2
d_call: TRBD1
clone_size: NA
v_call: TRBV4-1
cdr3_aa: CASSQEGTGGGDYGYTF
cdr3_nt: TGCGCCAGCAGCCAAGAGGGGACAGGGGGCGGTGATTATGGCTACACCTTC

j_call: TRBJ1-4
d_call: TRBD1
clone_size: few
v_call: TRBV4-1
cdr3_aa: CASSQEDRGLGKLFF
cdr3_nt: TGCGCCAGCAGCCAAGAAGACAGGGGGCTTGGAAAACTGTTTTTT

j_call: TRBJ1-1
d_call: NA
clone_size: NA
v_call: TRBV11-2
cdr3_aa: CASSLDYRVLGNTEAFF
cdr3_nt: TGTGCCAGCAGCTTAGATTACAGGGTGTTGGGGAACACTGAAGCTTTCTTT

j_call: TRBJ1-5
d_call: NA
clone_size: NA
v_call: TRBV5-1
cdr3_aa: CASSPDSRNQPQHF
cdr3_nt: TGCGCCAGCAGCCCCGACAGTCGGAATCAGCCCCAGCATTTT

j_call: TRBJ2-1
d_call: TRBD2
clone_size: NA
v_call: TRBV9
cdr3_aa: CASSVDLAGGPNEQFF
cdr3_nt: TGTGCCAGCAGCGTGGATCTAGCGGGGGGACCCAATGAGCAGTTCTTC

j_call: TRBJ1-1
d_call: NA
clone_size: NA
v_call: TRBV5-1
cdr3_aa: CASSLLGLGNTEAFF
cdr3_nt: TGCGCCAGCAGCTTATTAGGTCTAGGGAACACTGAAGCTTTCTTT

j_call: TRBJ2-7
d_call: NA
clone_size: NA
v_call: TRBV27
cdr3_aa: CASSLVRDSYEQYF
cdr3_nt: TGTGCCAGCAGTTTGGTCCGGGACTCCTACGAGCAGTACTTC